Given below is one T cell receptor beta chain in context. Its target is not known. The PCR was carried out with 60 Vbeta primers and 13 Jbeta primers. Libraries were prepared by immunoSEQ multiplex PCR; TCRdb keeps only in-frame clonotypes and omits some of them. This table has about 120,000 clones, around three quarters appearing once. These data are taken from a study of cytomegalovirus exposure and HLA in healthy donors. Whole-study findings and limits: CMV serostatus was the sole immune exposure data available. The majority of TCR sequences were rare, yet some public TCRs appeared in many donors.

Trimming pared 4 bases from V and 4 bases from J, leaving 8 bases between. This CDR3 has 12 amino acids. CDR1 is MNHEY and CDR2 is SVGAGI in the germline V gene. Sequencing input: PBMCs. The chain couples TRBV6-5 to TRBJ2-7; D unclear. This receptor was identified in a woman between 40 and 55 years old in good health and CMV-seropositive. This CDR3 reads CASSSSGYEQYF. As DNA, the CDR3 is TGTGCCAGCAGTTCCTCCGGTTACGAGCAGTACTTC.